This T cell receptor beta chain was sequenced in a study of shared clonotypes between healthy human individuals (dated by TCRdb to the early 2020s). For context, the study as a whole: The cohort comprised a couple of women and a few men aged 18 to 49 years. Each donor's leukapheresis produced roughly between roughly 0.9 and 8.9 billion PBMCs. To estimate repertoire size and how much clonotypes are shared between individuals, the study performed deep sequencing of blood TCR repertoires from about 5 healthy adults. Different laboratories and diverse techniques were used to prepare libraries and sequence TCR repertoires, to increase sequencing depth and limit assay-specific biases.

TCR CDR3 regions were amplified from genomic DNA by multiplex PCR using the deep immunoSEQ assay. Extracted genomic DNA from each cell subset was distributed evenly across all wells of several immunoSEQ 96-well plates, and each plate was treated as a replicate. For unsorted PBMC, each replicate PCR was loaded with roughly 0.3 ug genomic DNA, equivalent to about 30,000 T cell genomes. Ten immunoSEQ deep assay plates were used to sequence unsorted PBMC genomic DNA. The purified libraries were quantified using a Qubit 3.0 fluorometer, sized with a Bioanalyzer 2100, and then quantified again using the KAPA Library Quantification kit. Every immunoSEQ 96-well plate was sequenced on a separate single-read 150-cycle Illumina NextSeq 550 flow cell. Under the source paper's analysis protocol: Because the immunoSEQ output held only junctional sequences and lacked quality scores, the filtering could not match the filtering applied to full-length reads. Sequences were annotated with PyIR, a Python wrapper for IgBLAST v1.9, using IMGT germline references to assign V/J genes and CDR3. Reads with weak V/J assignments (E-value above 1e-6), missing CDR3, stop codons, out-of-frame junctions, or ambiguous translated residues were removed. V3J clonotypes were defined as sequences sharing the same inferred V gene, J gene, and CDR3 amino acid sequence. Percentage overlap between repertoires was computed as shared unique clonotypes divided by the size of the smaller repertoire. Richness of each repertoire was evaluated using RTK rarefaction, the Chao1 estimator, and Recon v2.1 estimates of unobserved clonotypes. This is the immuneACCESS table as TCRdb keeps it, with only in-frame sequences that have V and J called. A part of the clones is gone; compared with another copy, unresolved V genes explain less than half, and the rest is unexplained. V, J and clone size reflect that table, while D and trimming were determined from the DNA. This sample comprises about half a million clones, 79% of them detected only once. The top ten clonotypes cover about an eighth of the sample.

Donors were healthy HIV-negative adults with no recently reported acute infections or vaccinations. Only Caucasian adults living in Nashville, Tennessee, USA were represented among the donors. For unsorted samples, 100 million or so PBMCs were counted, and genomic DNA was extracted using the QIAamp DNA Blood Mini kit. After blood collection by leukapheresis, PBMCs were isolated using Ficoll-Histopaque density gradient centrifugation and then cryopreserved in the vapor phase of liquid nitrogen. From the germline V gene (reference sequence), CDR1 is MNHEY and CDR2 is SMNVEV. The junction shows trimming of 6 bases on V and 8 bases on J, and the gene matches do not reach 9 bases of it. Its CDR3 holds 14 amino acids, cysteine through phenylalanine. Solely the CDR3 DNA is kept, with 42 bases framed from the first base. This clone showed up just a few times. Its antigen remains unidentified. Per-nucleotide qualities are absent, and no much larger clonotype sits a single base away.

Summary of the overall study and its limitations: Sampling was restricted to blood, and TCR repertoires in tissues likely differ from the TCR repertoires found in blood. Pairwise subsampling led to the expectation that sequencing depth would affect the degree of clonotype sharing among donors. The small number of donors limited the genetic and exposure-history diversity represented.

Input material: PBMCs. This receptor was taken from a woman aged 35 to 49 in good health. Some clones in this sample may be carry-over from other donors' samples. The rearranged segments are TRBV27 and TRBJ1-2; 10 bases in the junction line up with TRBD1. The CDR3 region has the sequence CASRETGGTRGYTF. The nucleotide sequence is TGTGCCAGCAGGGAGACAGGGGGCACGAGGGGCTACACCTTC.